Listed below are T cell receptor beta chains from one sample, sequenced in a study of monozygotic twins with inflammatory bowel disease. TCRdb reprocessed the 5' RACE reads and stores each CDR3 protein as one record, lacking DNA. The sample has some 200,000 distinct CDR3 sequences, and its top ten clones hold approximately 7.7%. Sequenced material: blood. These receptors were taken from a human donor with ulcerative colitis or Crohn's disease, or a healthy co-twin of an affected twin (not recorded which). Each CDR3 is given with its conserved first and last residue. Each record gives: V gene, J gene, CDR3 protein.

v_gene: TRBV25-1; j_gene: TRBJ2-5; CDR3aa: CASSEGRFVETQYF
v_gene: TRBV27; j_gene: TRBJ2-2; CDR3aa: CASSHQGVYTGELFF
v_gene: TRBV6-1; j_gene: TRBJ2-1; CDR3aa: CASSDDLAGRLEQFF
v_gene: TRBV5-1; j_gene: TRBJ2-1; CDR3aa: CTSSLGAQNTGGVYNEQFF
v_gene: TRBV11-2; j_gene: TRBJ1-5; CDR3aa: CASSLNSYHRSWDQPQHF
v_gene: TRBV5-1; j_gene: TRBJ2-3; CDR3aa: CASSLGTITDTQYF
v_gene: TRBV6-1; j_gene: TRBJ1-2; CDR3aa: CASTGTGVGYGYTF
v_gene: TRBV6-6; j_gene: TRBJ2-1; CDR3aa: CASSQGTSTMGQFF
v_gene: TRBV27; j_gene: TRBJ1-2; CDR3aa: CASSWRPDPRGGYTF
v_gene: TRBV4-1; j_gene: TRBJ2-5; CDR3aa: CASSPLDVRQETPYF
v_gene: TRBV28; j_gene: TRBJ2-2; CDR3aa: CASSLGPGNTGELFF
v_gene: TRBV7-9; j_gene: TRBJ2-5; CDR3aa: CASSSGTAKETQYF
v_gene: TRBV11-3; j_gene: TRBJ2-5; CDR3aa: CASSFSRLGTQYF
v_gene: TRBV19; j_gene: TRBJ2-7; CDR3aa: CASSPGTGGVYEQYF
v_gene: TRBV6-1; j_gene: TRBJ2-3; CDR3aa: CASRGLAGGSIQMTDTQYF
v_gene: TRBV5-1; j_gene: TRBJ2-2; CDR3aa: CASGTGDTGELFF
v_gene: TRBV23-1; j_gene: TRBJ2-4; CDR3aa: CASSQCPHIQYF
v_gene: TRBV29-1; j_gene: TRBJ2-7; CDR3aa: CSVEEHHEGEQYF
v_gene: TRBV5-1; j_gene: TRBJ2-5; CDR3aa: CASSLLAETQYF
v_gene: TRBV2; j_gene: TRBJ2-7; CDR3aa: CARATGPSYEQYF
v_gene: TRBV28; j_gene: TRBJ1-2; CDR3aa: CASSFRVPHGYTF
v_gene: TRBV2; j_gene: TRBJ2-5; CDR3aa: CASEVDRKQETQYF
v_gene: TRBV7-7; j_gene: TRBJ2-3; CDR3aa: CASSLTSGLTDTQYF
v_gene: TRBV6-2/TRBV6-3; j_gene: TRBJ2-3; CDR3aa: CASSYSLVRDRGPLGNTQYF
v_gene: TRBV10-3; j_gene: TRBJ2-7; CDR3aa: CAISESSGSTEQYF
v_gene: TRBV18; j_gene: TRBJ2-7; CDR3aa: CASSLGLAGVEYEQYF
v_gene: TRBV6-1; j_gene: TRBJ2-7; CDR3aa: CASLTVSYEQYF
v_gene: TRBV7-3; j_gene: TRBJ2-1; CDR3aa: CASSSLAGGPRNEQFF
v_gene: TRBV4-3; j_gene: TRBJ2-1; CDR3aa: CASSLKMWGRDPNEQFF
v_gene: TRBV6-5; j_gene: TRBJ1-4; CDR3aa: CASSYSRQGWEKLFF
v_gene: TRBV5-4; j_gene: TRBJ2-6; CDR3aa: CASSRTGGGLSGANVLTF
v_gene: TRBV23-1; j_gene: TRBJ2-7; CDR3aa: CASNRYTYSYEQYF
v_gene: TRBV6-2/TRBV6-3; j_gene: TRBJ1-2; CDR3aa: CASSPTRQQGRSPNYGYTF
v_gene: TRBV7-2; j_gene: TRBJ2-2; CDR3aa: CASSRELAGQYTGELFF
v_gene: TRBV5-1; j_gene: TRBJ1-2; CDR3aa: CTSSSGGTANYGYTF
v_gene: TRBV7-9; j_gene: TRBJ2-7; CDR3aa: CASSEGTGGFYEQYF
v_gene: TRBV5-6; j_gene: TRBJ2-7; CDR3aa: CASQAAVGEQYF
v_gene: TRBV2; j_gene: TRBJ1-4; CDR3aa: CASRDGVNEKLFF
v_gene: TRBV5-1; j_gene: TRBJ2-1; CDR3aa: CASSLGTGQRNEQFF
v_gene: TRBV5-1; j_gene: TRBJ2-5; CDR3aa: CASSGASGQETQYF
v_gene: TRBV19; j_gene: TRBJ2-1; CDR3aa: CASSISFITPYNEQFF
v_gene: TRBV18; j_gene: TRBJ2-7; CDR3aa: CASSPLGPMGQGSEQYF
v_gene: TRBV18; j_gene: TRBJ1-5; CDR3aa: CASSTGGRGGNQPQHF
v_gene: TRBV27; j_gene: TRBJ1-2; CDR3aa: CASSHTGNNGYTF
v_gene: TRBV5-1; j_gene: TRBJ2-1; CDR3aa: CASGILAGAYNEQFF